The rows below give T cell receptor beta chains drawn from one sample of a study of regulatory T cells in long-lasting Graves disease. Via MiXCR, TCRdb re-called the multiplex PCR reads, giving one row per CDR3 protein. This table holds under 700,000 distinct CDR3 sequences, more than 15% found once. These data also formed part of another study, on T cells in Graves' hyperthyroidism and ophthalmopathy.

Material: peripheral blood mononuclear cells (PBMCs), obtained at new diagnosis, from a patient treated with antithyroid drugs. The source of these receptors is a woman aged 35 to 60 with Graves disease. CDR3s include the opening cysteine and the closing phenylalanine or tryptophan. A D gene is named only where the DNA matches it firmly. The size entry is marked missing in some rows and otherwise reads once, few, many or a size class.

size,J,D,V,CDR3,DNA
many,TRBJ2-3,.,TRBV15,CATSRQQTSTDTQYF,TGTGCCACCAGCAGACAGCAGACTAGCACAGATACGCAGTATTTT
many,TRBJ2-7,.,TRBV28,CARRRPSGQYF,TGTGCCCGCCGCCGGCCAAGCGGGCAGTACTTC
many,TRBJ2-3,.,TRBV6-2/TRBV6-3,CASSDPRDTQYF,TGTGCCAGCAGCGATCCGAGAGATACGCAGTATTTT
many,TRBJ2-1,TRBD2,TRBV3-1,CASSQEGLAGSQFF,TGTGCCAGCAGCCAAGAGGGACTAGCGGGGTCGCAGTTCTTC
many,TRBJ2-5,.,TRBV10-3,CAISESGGGETQYF,TGTGCCATCAGTGAGTCGGGGGGTGGAGAGACCCAGTACTTC
.,TRBJ1-3,.,TRBV19,CASSIGLEWGNTIYF,TGTGCCAGTAGCATCGGACTCGAGTGGGGAAACACCATATATTTT
few,TRBJ1-5,.,TRBV15,CATPRKPQHF,TGTGCCACCCCAAGGAAGCCCCAGCATTTT
many,TRBJ1-1,.,TRBV3-1,CASSPLPASTEAFF,TGTGCCAGCAGCCCTCTCCCGGCCAGCACTGAAGCTTTCTTT
few,TRBJ2-1,TRBD2,TRBV24-1,CATSDLGTKQFF,TGTGCCACCAGTGATTTGGGGACTAAGCAGTTCTTC
many,TRBJ1-3,.,TRBV20-1,CSARDPKSAGNTIYF,TGCAGTGCTAGAGATCCAAAGAGTGCCGGAAACACCATATATTTT
many,TRBJ1-5,.,TRBV5-6,CASSLWGGHQPQHF,TGTGCCAGCAGCTTATGGGGCGGTCATCAGCCCCAGCATTTT
many,TRBJ2-5,.,TRBV6-5,CASSFETGLSAETQYF,TGTGCCAGCAGTTTCGAAACGGGACTTTCCGCGGAGACCCAGTACTTC
.,TRBJ1-6,TRBD1,TRBV27,CASSLLQGAGNSPLHF,TGTGCCAGCAGTTTACTACAGGGGGCAGGGAATTCACCCCTCCACTTT
many,TRBJ2-3,.,TRBV11-2,CASSGPGPSNMDTQYF,TGTGCCAGCAGCGGGCCGGGACCATCAAATATGGATACGCAGTATTTT
.,TRBJ1-1,.,TRBV13,CASSLGESPGAFF,TGTGCCAGCAGCTTGGGGGAGTCCCCGGGGGCTTTCTTT
.,TRBJ2-3,TRBD2,TRBV3-1,CGSGTDTQYF,TGTGGCAGCGGGACGGATACGCAGTATTTT
many,TRBJ2-1,TRBD2,TRBV7-8,CASSLGAASGGHPYNEQFF,TGTGCCAGCAGCTTAGGAGCCGCCAGCGGGGGGCATCCCTACAATGAGCAGTTCTTC
many,TRBJ1-1,.,TRBV19,CASSVQVYTEAFF,TGTGCCAGTAGTGTACAGGTATACACTGAAGCTTTCTTT
.,TRBJ2-5,.,TRBV12-3/TRBV12-4,CASSQDSRDQYF,TGTGCCAGCAGTCAAGACAGCCGGGACCAGTACTTC
.,TRBJ1-1,TRBD1,TRBV7-9,CASSLTGQGANEAFF,TGTGCCAGCAGCTTAACGGGACAGGGGGCGAATGAAGCTTTCTTT
many,TRBJ2-1,.,TRBV28,CASSLPVGEQFF,TGTGCCAGCAGCCTTCCCGTCGGAGAGCAGTTCTTC
many,TRBJ2-5,TRBD1,TRBV20-1,CSAPGQGGETQYF,TGCAGTGCACCCGGACAGGGAGGCGAGACCCAGTACTTC
many,TRBJ2-1,TRBD2,TRBV7-9,CASSSPGTSGEQFF,TGTGCCAGCAGCTCCCCGGGGACTAGTGGCGAGCAGTTCTTC
few,TRBJ1-6,TRBD1,TRBV7-9,CASSLGQTTLHF,TGTGCCAGCAGCTTGGGACAGACCACCCTCCACTTT
many,TRBJ1-2,.,TRBV12-3/TRBV12-4,CASSWLSNYGYTF,TGTGCCAGCAGTTGGCTGTCTAACTATGGCTACACCTTC
many,TRBJ1-4,.,TRBV27,CASSFGLGAANEKLFF,TGTGCCAGCAGTTTTGGGTTGGGGGCTGCTAATGAAAAACTGTTTTTT
many,TRBJ1-1,TRBD1,TRBV6-1,CASSEAGGGTEAFF,TGTGCCAGCAGTGAAGCAGGGGGCGGAACTGAAGCTTTCTTT
few,TRBJ2-2,.,TRBV2,CASHGGAGELFF,TGTGCCAGCCACGGGGGAGCCGGGGAGCTGTTTTTT
many,TRBJ1-3,TRBD1,TRBV6-5,CASSYTRQGNSGNTIYF,TGTGCCAGCAGTTACACCCGACAGGGTAACTCTGGAAACACCATATATTTT
many,TRBJ2-3,.,TRBV12-3/TRBV12-4,CASSQGRRGGTDTQYF,TGTGCCAGCAGTCAGGGACGGAGGGGTGGCACAGATACGCAGTATTTT
few,TRBJ1-4,.,TRBV12-3/TRBV12-4,CASSLGRADEKLFF,TGTGCCAGCAGTTTAGGGCGGGCAGATGAAAAACTGTTTTTT
many,TRBJ1-1,TRBD1,TRBV6-1,CASSDRGAFF,TGTGCCAGCAGCGACAGGGGAGCTTTCTTT
.,TRBJ1-6,.,TRBV20-1,CSVLTGNYNSPLHF,TGCAGTGTCCTGACAGGCAACTATAATTCACCCCTCCACTTT
many,TRBJ1-2,TRBD1,TRBV2,CASSEVLQGLDTF,TGTGCCAGCAGTGAAGTTTTACAGGGGCTGGACACCTTC
.,TRBJ1-1,TRBD1,TRBV11-2,CASSHGTGLHTEAFF,TGTGCCAGCAGCCATGGGACAGGATTGCACACTGAAGCTTTCTTT
many,TRBJ1-2,.,TRBV4-1,CASSQAAYGYTF,TGCGCCAGCAGCCAAGCTGCCTATGGCTACACCTTC
few,TRBJ1-2,TRBD1,TRBV5-1,CASSYPDRGNYGYTF,TGCGCCAGCAGTTACCCCGACAGGGGCAACTATGGCTACACCTTC
.,TRBJ2-7,.,TRBV7-2,CASSQGGGREQYF,TGTGCCAGCAGCCAAGGCGGGGGCCGCGAGCAGTACTTC
many,TRBJ2-3,.,TRBV12-3/TRBV12-4,CASRRITPSSTDTQYF,TGTGCCAGCAGGAGGATTACCCCCTCTAGCACAGATACGCAGTATTTT
many,TRBJ1-5,.,TRBV28,CASSLEGERPQHF,TGTGCCAGCAGTTTGGAGGGGGAGCGGCCCCAGCATTTT
many,TRBJ2-5,TRBD2,TRBV29-1,CSVDSSGGMETQYF,TGCAGCGTTGACTCCAGCGGGGGCATGGAGACCCAGTACTTC
.,TRBJ1-2,TRBD1,TRBV19,CASGQGTANYGYTF,TGTGCCAGTGGACAGGGAACGGCTAACTATGGCTACACCTTC
many,TRBJ2-3,.,TRBV6-5,CASSYSGQPMRQYF,TGTGCCAGCAGTTACTCGGGCCAGCCCATGCGGCAGTATTTT
many,TRBJ1-4,.,TRBV12-5,CASGTTGTGEKLFF,TGTGCTAGTGGGACCACAGGGACTGGAGAAAAACTGTTTTTT
.,TRBJ1-3,.,TRBV12-3/TRBV12-4,CASSPTGPGNTIYF,TGTGCCAGCAGCCCGACAGGTCCCGGAAACACCATATATTTT
.,TRBJ1-1,.,TRBV5-4,CASSFGQQNTEAFF,TGTGCCAGCAGCTTCGGCCAGCAGAACACTGAAGCTTTCTTT
many,TRBJ2-3,.,TRBV7-2,CASTLPLGTSTDTQYF,TGTGCCAGCACATTACCACTGGGGACTAGCACAGATACGCAGTATTTT
many,TRBJ2-7,TRBD2,TRBV10-2,CASAGRGDSYEQYF,TGCGCCAGCGCCGGGCGGGGGGACTCCTACGAGCAGTACTTC